This TCR beta chain was retrieved from a study of blood T cells in healthy people across ages. Study results and caveats: Naive CD4+ cells and diversity were both higher in long-lived donors than in aged donors.

From germline, CDR1 is MNHEY and CDR2 SMNVEV (reference sequence). The CDR3 has 15 residues. After removal of 8 bases from V and 8 bases from J, the junction contained 9 bases not matched to a gene. A second PCR, run for roughly 7 to 11 cycles, used a sample-barcoded 5' primer plus a J-beta primer mix. TCRdb processed the 5' RACE reads anew with MiXCR; each CDR3 protein has one entry. This sample has some 760,000 distinct CDR3 sequences, with just under 25% found just once. As for this clonotype: Its antigen is undetermined.

The sample was also linked to a second study, of T cells of mothers and their children. That work contributes: About six children, together with their three healthy Caucasian mothers, made up the donors. About 2.8 million TCR beta reads per child versus over 8.5 million per mother.

V and J are TRBV27 and TRBJ2-3; TRBD2 matches 14 bases. The clonotype comes from a boy between 10 and 17 years old in good health. The sample comprised blood. In DNA form, the CDR3 reads TGTGCCAGCCATCCGGGACTAGCGGGAGATGGTACGCAGTATTTT. This translates into CASHPGLAGDGTQYF.